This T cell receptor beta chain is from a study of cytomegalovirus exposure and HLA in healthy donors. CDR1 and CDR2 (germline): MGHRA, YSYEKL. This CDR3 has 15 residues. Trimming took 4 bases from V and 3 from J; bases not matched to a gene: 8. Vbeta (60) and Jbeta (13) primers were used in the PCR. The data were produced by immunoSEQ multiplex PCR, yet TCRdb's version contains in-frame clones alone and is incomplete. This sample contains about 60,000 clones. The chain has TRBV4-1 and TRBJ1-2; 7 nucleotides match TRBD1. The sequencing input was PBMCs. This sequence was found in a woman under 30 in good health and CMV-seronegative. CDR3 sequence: CASSLRTGLDYGYTF. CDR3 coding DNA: TGCGCCAGCAGCCTAAGGACAGGTCTAGACTATGGCTACACCTTC.